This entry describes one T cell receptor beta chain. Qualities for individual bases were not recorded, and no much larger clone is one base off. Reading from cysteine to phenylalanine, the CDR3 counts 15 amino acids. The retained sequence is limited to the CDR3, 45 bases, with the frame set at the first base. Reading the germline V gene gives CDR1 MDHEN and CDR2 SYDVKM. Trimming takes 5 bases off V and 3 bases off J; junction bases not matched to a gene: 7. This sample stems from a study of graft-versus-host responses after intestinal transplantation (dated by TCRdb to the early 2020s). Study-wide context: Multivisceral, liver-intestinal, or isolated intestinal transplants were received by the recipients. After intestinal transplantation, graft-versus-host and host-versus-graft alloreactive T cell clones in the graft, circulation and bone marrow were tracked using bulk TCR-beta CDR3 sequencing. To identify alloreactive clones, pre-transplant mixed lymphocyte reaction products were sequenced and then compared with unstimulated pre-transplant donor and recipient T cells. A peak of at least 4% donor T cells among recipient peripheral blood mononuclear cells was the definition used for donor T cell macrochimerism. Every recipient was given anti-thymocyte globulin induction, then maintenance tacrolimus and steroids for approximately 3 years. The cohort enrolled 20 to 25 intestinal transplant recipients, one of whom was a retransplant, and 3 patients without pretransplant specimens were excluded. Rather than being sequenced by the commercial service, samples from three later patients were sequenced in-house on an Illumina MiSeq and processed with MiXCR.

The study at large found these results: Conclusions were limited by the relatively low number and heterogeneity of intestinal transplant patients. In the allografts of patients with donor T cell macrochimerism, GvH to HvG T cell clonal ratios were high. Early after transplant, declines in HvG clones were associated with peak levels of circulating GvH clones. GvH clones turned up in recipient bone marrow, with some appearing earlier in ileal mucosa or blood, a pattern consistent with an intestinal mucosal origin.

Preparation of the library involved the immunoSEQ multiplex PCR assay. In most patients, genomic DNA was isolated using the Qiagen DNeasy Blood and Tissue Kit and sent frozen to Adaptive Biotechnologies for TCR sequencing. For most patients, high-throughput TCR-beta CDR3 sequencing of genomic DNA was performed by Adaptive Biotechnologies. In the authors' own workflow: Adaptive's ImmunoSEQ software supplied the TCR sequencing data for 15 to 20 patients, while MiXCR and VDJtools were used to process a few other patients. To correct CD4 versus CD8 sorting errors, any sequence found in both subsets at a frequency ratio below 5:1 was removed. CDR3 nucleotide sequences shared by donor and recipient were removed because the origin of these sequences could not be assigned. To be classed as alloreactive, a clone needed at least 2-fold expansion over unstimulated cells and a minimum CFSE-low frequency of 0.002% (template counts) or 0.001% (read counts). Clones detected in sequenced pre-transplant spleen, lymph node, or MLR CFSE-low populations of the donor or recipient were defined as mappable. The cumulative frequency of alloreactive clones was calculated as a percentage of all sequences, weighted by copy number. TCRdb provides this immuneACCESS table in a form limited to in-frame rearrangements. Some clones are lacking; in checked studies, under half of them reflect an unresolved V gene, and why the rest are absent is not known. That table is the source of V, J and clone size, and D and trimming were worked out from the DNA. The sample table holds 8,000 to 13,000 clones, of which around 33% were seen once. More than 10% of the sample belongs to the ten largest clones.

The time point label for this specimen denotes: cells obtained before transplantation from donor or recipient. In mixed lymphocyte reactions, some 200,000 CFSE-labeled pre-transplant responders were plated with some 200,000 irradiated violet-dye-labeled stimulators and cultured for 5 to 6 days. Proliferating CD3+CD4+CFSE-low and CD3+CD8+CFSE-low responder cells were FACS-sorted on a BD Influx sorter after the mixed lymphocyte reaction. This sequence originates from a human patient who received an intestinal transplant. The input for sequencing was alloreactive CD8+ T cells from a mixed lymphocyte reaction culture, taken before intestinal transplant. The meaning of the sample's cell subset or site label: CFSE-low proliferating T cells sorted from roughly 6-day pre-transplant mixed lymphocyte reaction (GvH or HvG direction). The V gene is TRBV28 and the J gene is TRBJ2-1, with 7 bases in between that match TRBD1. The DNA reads TGTGCCAGCAGTCAACAGGGGAGAGGCTACAATGAGCAGTTCTTC. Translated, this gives CASSQQGRGYNEQFF.